These 13 T cell receptor beta chains originate from one sample sequenced in a study of blood T cell repertoires in COVID-19. Using immunoSEQ multiplex PCR, the repertoire was profiled, and TCRdb retains in-frame clones only, with some absent. The sample has 300,000 or so clones; about 90% are singletons. Material: PBMCs or T cells enriched from blood (not recorded which). The receptors come from a woman aged 25-40 years who had recovered from COVID-19.

The rearrangement joins TRBV6-5 to TRBJ2-7, with D maybe TRBD2 (6 bases). This CDR3 has 12 amino acids. Trimming cost V 7 bases and J 9 bases, with 16 bases left between them. Looked up from germline, CDR1 is MNHEY and CDR2 is SVGAGI. The CDR3 sequence is CASTSSGLLQYF. The DNA for the CDR3 is TGTGCCAGCACCTCATCGGGACTTCTGCAGTACTTC.

The chain combines TRBV19 with TRBJ1-5; D ambiguous. CDR1 and CDR2 from the germline V gene are LNHDA and SQIVND (reference sequence). Trimming pared 3 bases from V and 0 bases from J, leaving 9 bases between. CDR3 length equals 15 residues. CDR3 coding DNA: TGTGCCAGTAGTATTCGCAGCGATAGCAATCAGCCCCAGCATTTT. This encodes CASSIRSDSNQPQHF.

The J gene is TRBJ1-3, the V gene TRBV7-9; weak D call: TRBD1 (5 bases). This CDR3 is 15 amino acids long. Germline V lookup: CDR1 SEHNR, CDR2 FQNEAQ (reference sequence). V lost 8 bases and J lost 0, with 14 bases in between. CDR3 coding DNA: TGTGCCAGCGGTTTTGACAGCCTCTCTGGAAACACCATATATTTT. Translated, it gives CASGFDSLSGNTIYF.

V and J are TRBV11-2 and TRBJ1-4, with D tentatively TRBD1 (5 bases). V lost 6 bases and J 8 bases, leaving 19 bases between the germline ends. Germline-derived CDR1 and CDR2 are SGHAT and FQNNGV. The CDR3 is 15 residues long. CDR3 sequence reads: CASSDGTLGGEKLFF. CDR3 nucleotide sequence: TGTGCCAGCAGTGACGGGACTCTCGGGGGAGAAAAACTGTTTTTT.

V usage is TRBV9 and J usage is TRBJ1-1, with D tentatively TRBD1 (5 bases). The CDR3 consists of 16 residues. Germline CDR1 and CDR2: SGDLS and YYNGEE. With 1 base removed from V and 0 bases from J, the gap between germline ends came to 13 bases. The CDR3 loop reads CASSVWEGPMNTEAFF. The CDR3 region has the DNA TGTGCCAGCAGCGTATGGGAGGGACCGATGAACACTGAAGCTTTCTTT.

The rearrangement uses TRBV10-3 and TRBJ1-2; the D gene is possibly TRBD1 (5 bases). The CDR3 sequence is 20 residues long. The V end lost 6 bases, the J end lost 0 bases, and 29 bases lay between the germline ends. Germline CDR1 ENHRY, CDR2 SYGVKD. The CDR3 nucleotides read TGTGCCATCAGACCTTCGGGACTAGCACTTGGCGAAGAATCTAACTATGGCTACACCTTC. Translation gives CAIRPSGLALGEESNYGYTF.

The genes are TRBV5-1 and TRBJ2-2; TRBD2 is a possible D gene (6 bases). This CDR3 is 15 amino acids long. Trimming cost V 0 bases and J 4 bases, with 10 bases left between them. CDR1 SGHRS and CDR2 YFSETQ come from the germline V gene. The CDR3 DNA follows: TGCGCCAGCAGCTTGGGTGGCGGGGTCACCGGGGAGCTGTTTTTT. This translates into CASSLGGGVTGELFF.

The CDR3 loop reads CASSRRGQSNEKLFF. The CDR3 DNA is TGTGCCAGCAGCCGCCGAGGACAGTCTAATGAAAAACTGTTTTTT. The chain uses TRBV7-8 and TRBJ1-4; D perhaps matches TRBD1 (6 bases). The CDR3 contains 15 residues. V lost 5 bases and J lost 3, with 13 bases in between. Looked up from germline, CDR1 is SGHVS and CDR2 is FQNEAQ.

This sequence joins TRBV19 and TRBJ1-1, with D perhaps matching TRBD1 (6 bases). Germline assignment: CDR1 LNHDA and CDR2 SQIVND (reference sequence). The CDR3 length is 13 residues. The V gene lost 5 bases and the J gene lost 5 bases, with 12 bases spanning the gap. The CDR3 sequence is CASSSQGRTEAFF. The CDR3 nucleotides read TGTGCCAGTAGTTCACAGGGTAGGACTGAAGCTTTCTTT.

A few counts support this clone. J is TRBJ1-2 and V is TRBV6-5, with 11 bases lining up with TRBD1. Germline trimming cut 5 bases from V and 2 bases from J; bases unmatched to any gene: 4. Germline-derived CDR1 and CDR2 are MNHEY and SVGAGI. The CDR3 totals 15 residues. CDR3 sequence: CASSPDRGRNYGYTF. In nucleotides, the CDR3 is TGTGCCAGCAGTCCGGACAGGGGGCGAAACTATGGCTACACCTTC.

V gene TRBV20-1 combines with J gene TRBJ2-3; 8 bases line up with TRBD2. The V gene end was trimmed by 6 bases and the J gene end by 4 bases; junction bases not matched to a gene: 6. The CDR3 has 13 residues. Germline loops: CDR1 DFQATT, CDR2 SNEGSKA (reference sequence). This CDR3 reads CSASPGGADTQYF. The CDR3 coding sequence is TGCAGTGCCAGTCCGGGAGGGGCAGATACGCAGTATTTT.

This rearrangement joins TRBV3-1 (or the pseudogene TRBV3-2) to TRBJ2-3; D is undetermined. The CDR3 has 13 amino acids. Germline V gene data show CDR1 as LGHDT and CDR2 as YNNKEL (reference sequence). Between the trimmed V and J ends, which lost 4 bases and 6 bases, there was a span of 11 bases. This CDR3 is CASSPTPRDTQYF. CDR3 bases: TGTGCCAGCAGCCCTACACCCAGGGATACGCAGTATTTT.

The chain is built from TRBV7-9 and TRBJ1-2; D remains unclear. CDR3 length: 12 residues. V was pared by 5 bases and J by 3 bases, with 7 bases between. From germline, CDR1 is SEHNR and CDR2 FQNEAQ (reference sequence). CDR3 region: CASSPGDYGYTF. For the CDR3, the DNA is TGTGCCAGCAGCCCAGGCGACTATGGCTACACCTTC.